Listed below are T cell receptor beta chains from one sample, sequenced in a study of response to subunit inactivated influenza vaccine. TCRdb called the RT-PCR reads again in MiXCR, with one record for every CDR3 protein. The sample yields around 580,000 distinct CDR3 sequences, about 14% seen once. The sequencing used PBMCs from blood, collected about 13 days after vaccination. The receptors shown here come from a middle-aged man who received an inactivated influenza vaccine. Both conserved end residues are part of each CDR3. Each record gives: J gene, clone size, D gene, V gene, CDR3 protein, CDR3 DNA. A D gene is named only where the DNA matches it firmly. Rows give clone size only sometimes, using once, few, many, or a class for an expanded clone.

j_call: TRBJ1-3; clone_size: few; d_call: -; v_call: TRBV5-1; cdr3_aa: CASSLESYSGNTIYF; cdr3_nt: TGCGCCAGCAGCTTGGAGTCGTACTCTGGAAACACCATATATTTT
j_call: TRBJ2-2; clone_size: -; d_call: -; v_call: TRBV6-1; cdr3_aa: CASRQGQNTGELFF; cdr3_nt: TGTGCCAGCAGACAGGGTCAGAACACCGGGGAGCTGTTTTTT
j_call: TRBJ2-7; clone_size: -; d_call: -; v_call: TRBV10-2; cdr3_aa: CASSWTGWRDEQYF; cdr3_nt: TGCGCCAGCAGTTGGACTGGATGGAGGGACGAGCAGTACTTC
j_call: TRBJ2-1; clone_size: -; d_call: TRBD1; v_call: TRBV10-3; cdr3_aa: CAISDSGTGHNEQFF; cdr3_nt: TGTGCCATCAGTGATTCCGGGACAGGGCACAATGAGCAGTTCTTC
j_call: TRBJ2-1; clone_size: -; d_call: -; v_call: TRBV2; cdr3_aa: CASSAPDLLSYNEQFF; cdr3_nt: TGTGCCAGCAGCGCACCCGATCTTTTGAGTTACAATGAGCAGTTCTTC
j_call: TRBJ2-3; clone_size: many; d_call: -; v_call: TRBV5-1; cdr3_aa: CASSQEDSGTDTQYF; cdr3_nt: TGCGCCAGCAGCCAAGAGGACTCTGGCACAGATACGCAGTATTTT
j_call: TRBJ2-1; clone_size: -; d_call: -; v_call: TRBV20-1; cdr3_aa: CSASRLALNNEQFF; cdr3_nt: TGCAGTGCTAGCAGGCTAGCGCTAAACAATGAGCAGTTCTTC
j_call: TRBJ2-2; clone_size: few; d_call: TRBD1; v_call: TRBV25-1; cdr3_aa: CASTVNRGKGLDTGELFF; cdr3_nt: TGTGCCAGCACGGTGAACAGGGGGAAAGGTTTGGACACCGGGGAGCTGTTTTTT
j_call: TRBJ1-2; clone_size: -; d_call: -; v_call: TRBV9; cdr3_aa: CASSVYISYGYTF; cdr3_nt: TGTGCCAGCAGCGTTTATATTTCCTATGGCTACACCTTC
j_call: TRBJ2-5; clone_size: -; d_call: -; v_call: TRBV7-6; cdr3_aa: CASSSGLGGNQETQYF; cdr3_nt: TGTGCCAGCAGCTCCGGACTCGGAGGCAACCAAGAGACCCAGTACTTC
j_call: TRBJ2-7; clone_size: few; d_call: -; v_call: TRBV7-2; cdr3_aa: CASSFGLGSYEQYF; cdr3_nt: TGTGCCAGCAGCTTTGGACTCGGATCCTACGAGCAGTACTTC
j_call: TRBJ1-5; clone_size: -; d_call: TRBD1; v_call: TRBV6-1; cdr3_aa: CASSGGTGDNQPQHF; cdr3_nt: TGTGCCAGCAGTGGAGGGACAGGGGATAATCAGCCCCAGCATTTT
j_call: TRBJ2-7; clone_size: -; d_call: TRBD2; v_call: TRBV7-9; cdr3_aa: CASSLSGGPVDEQYF; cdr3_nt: TGTGCCAGCAGCTTATCGGGGGGGCCGGTGGACGAGCAGTACTTC
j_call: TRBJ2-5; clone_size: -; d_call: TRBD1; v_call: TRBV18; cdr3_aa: CASSPRQGDQETQYF; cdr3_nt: TGTGCCAGCTCACCACGACAGGGGGACCAAGAGACCCAGTACTTC
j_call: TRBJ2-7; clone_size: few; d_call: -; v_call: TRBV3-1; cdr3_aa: CASSQGGLGQAPYEQYF; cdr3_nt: TGTGCCAGCAGCCAGGGGGGTCTCGGACAGGCTCCCTACGAGCAGTACTTC
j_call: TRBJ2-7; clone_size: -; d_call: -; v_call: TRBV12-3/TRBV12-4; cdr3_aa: CASRGRQDPYEQYF; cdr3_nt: TGTGCCAGCAGGGGACGACAGGACCCCTACGAGCAGTACTTC
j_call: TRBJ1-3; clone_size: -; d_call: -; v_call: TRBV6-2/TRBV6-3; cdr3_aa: CASRRAARGSGNTIYF; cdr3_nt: TGTGCCAGCAGGCGGGCCGCTCGGGGCTCTGGAAACACCATATATTTT
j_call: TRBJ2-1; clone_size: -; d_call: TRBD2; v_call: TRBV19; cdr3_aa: CASTRRGLGGNEQFF; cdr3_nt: TGTGCCAGTACAAGAAGGGGACTAGGGGGCAATGAGCAGTTCTTC
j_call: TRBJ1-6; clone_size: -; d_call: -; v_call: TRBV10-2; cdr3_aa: CASSDRQNNSPLHF; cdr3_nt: TGCGCCAGCAGTGACCGACAGAATAATTCACCCCTCCACTTT
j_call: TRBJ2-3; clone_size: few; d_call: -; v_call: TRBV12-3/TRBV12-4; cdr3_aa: CASSLNIGTDTQYF; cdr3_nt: TGTGCCAGCAGTTTAAATATTGGGACAGATACGCAGTATTTT